This TCR beta chain is drawn from a study of technical replicates of blood from a handful of donors. This clone was seen a handful of times. The data were produced by immunoSEQ multiplex PCR, yet TCRdb's version contains in-frame clones alone and is incomplete. There are nearly 80,000 clones in the sample; 90% to 95% occur only once, and roughly 0.37% lies in the top ten. Sequenced material: T cells isolated from PBMCs. The TCR originated in a human donor in good health.

CDR3 sequence reads: CASRDRVNQPQHF. CDR3 bases: TGTGCCAGTCGGGACAGGGTAAATCAGCCCCAGCATTTT. The genes are TRBV19 and TRBJ1-5; 9 bases map to TRBD1. This CDR3 has 13 amino acids. Germline-derived CDR1 and CDR2 are LNHDA and SQIVND (reference sequence). Germline trimming cut 8 bases from V and 4 bases from J; bases unmatched to any gene: 3.